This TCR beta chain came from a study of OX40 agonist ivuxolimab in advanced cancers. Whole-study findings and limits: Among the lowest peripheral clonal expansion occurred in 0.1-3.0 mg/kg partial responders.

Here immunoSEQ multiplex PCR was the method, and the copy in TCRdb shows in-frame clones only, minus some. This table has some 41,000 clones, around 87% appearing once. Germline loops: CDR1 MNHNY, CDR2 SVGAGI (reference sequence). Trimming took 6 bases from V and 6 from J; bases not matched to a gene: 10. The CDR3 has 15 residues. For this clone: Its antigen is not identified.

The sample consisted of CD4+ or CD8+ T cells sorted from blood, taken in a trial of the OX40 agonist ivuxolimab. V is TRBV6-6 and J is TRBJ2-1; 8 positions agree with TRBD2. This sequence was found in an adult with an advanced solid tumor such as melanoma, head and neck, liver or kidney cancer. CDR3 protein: CASRSGLAGRNEQFF. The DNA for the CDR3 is TGTGCCAGCAGGTCCGGGCTAGCGGGTCGCAATGAGCAGTTCTTC.